Shown below are 26 T cell receptor beta chains from a single sample sequenced in a study of glioma-infiltrating T cells. Using RNA template, CDR3s of TCR alpha and beta were amplified with iRepertoire arm-PCR. MiXCR, run by TCRdb on the multiplex PCR reads, gives a single entry per CDR3 protein. Of roughly 120,000 distinct CDR3 sequences listed, 20% to 25% are singletons. Sequenced: glioma tissue, nonneoplastic brain tissue, or PBMCs (not recorded which). Every receptor here comes from a human donor with low-grade glioma or glioblastoma, undergoing nonglioma brain surgery, or in good health (not recorded which).

The chain links TRBV12-3 or TRBV12-4 to TRBJ2-6; D remains unclear. The CDR3 is 13 residues long. V lost 6 bases and J 4 bases, leaving 7 bases between the germline ends. The CDR3 is CASSRKGANVLTF. The CDR3 bases are TGTGCCAGCAGCCGTAAAGGGGCCAACGTCCTGACTTTC.

In its sample, this clonotype was seen many times. The CDR3 DNA reads as TGTGCCAGCAGTGCGTCAACTACTGGAAACACCATATATTTT. Its protein is CASSASTTGNTIYF. The chain uses TRBV6-1 and TRBJ1-3; D ambiguous. The CDR3 is 14 amino acids. The germline gives CDR1 MNHNS, CDR2 SASEGT. V was shortened by 4 bases and J by 2 bases, with 9 bases between the two germline ends.

The chain has TRBV19 and TRBJ2-1; D unresolved. There are 13 residues in the CDR3. Trimming removed 4 bases from V and 4 bases from J, with 8 bases in between. CDR1 is LNHDA and CDR2 is SQIVND in the germline V gene (reference sequence). The chain's CDR3 is CASSTSGYNEQFF. The DNA for the CDR3 is TGTGCCAGTAGTACTTCAGGATACAATGAGCAGTTCTTC.

Details on this clonotype: At one end the junction does not follow the germline gene, possibly because of a read error. The chain uses TRBV27 and TRBJ2-3; 7 bases fit TRBD1. The CDR3 loop spans 14 amino acids. The germline gives CDR1 MNHEY, CDR2 SMNVEV (reference sequence). The CDR3 protein is CACSLRQGSDTQYF. CDR3 in DNA: TGTGCCTGCAGTCTCCGACAGGGATCAGATACTCAGTATTTT.

On this clonotype: A read error may explain this, as a much larger clone is one base away. The V gene is TRBV7-2, the J gene TRBJ1-2, with 7 bases matching TRBD1. Germline assignment: CDR1 SGHTA and CDR2 FQGNSA. V dropped 5 bases and J dropped 4; count of bases not matched to a gene: 13. This CDR3 has 16 amino acids. CDR3 region: CASSLGAAGGSYGYTF. CDR3 sequence (DNA): TGTGCCAGCAGCCTCGGGGCGGCAGGGGGATCCTATGGCTACACCTTC. The whole variable domain, filled in from reference TRBV7-2 and TRBJ1-2, reads GAGVSQSPSNKVTEKGKDVELRCDPISGHTALYWYRQSLGQGLEFLIYFQGNSAPDKSGLPSDRFSAERTGGSVSTLTIQRTQQEDSAVYLCASSLGAAGGSYGYTFGSGTRLTVV.

This clonotype was counted ten times or more. V gene TRBV7-8 combines with J gene TRBJ2-7; D is undetermined. V was trimmed by 5 bases and J by 3 bases, leaving 11 bases between them. The CDR3 covers 13 residues. Germline CDR1 and CDR2: SGHVS and FQNEAQ. CDR3 sequence reads: CASSRDQSYEQYF. CDR3 nucleotides: TGTGCCAGCAGCAGGGATCAAAGCTACGAGCAGTACTTC. Looking up the rest from reference TRBV7-8 and TRBJ2-7 gives the full variable domain: GAGVSQSPRYKVAKRGQDVALRCDPISGHVSLFWYQQALGQGPEFLTYFQNEAQLDKSGLPSDRFFAERPEGSVSTLKIQRTQQEDSAVYLCASSRDQSYEQYFGPGTRLTVT.

In this sample, this clonotype turned up many times. The chain employs TRBV20-1 and TRBJ1-5; 10 bases are a match to TRBD1. Germline assignment: CDR1 DFQATT and CDR2 SNEGSKA (reference sequence). V lost 6 bases, J lost 7 bases, and 9 bases stayed unmatched. The CDR3 has 14 residues. The CDR3 here is CSASPGTGEQPQHF. For the CDR3, the DNA is TGCAGTGCCAGTCCCGGGACAGGGGAACAGCCCCAGCATTTT.

In this sample, this clonotype turned up a few times. One end of the junction varies from germline; a read error may be responsible. The chain uses TRBV7-9 and TRBJ2-3; the D call may be TRBD1 or TRBD2 (5 bases each). Germline assignment: CDR1 SEHNR and CDR2 FQNEAQ (reference sequence). This CDR3 contains 16 residues. CDR3 loop: CASSLGTSRRTGTQYF. For the CDR3, the DNA is TGTGCCAGCAGCTTAGGGACTTCCAGACGCACAGGTACGCAGTATTTT.

The chain has TRBV20-1 and TRBJ2-4, with TRBD1 matching 7 bases. Germline V lookup: CDR1 DFQATT, CDR2 SNEGSKA (reference sequence). V dropped 3 bases and J dropped 3; count of bases not matched to a gene: 2. This CDR3 is built from 13 residues. The CDR3 loop reads CSARGTDKNIQYF. DNA of the CDR3: TGCAGTGCTAGGGGGACAGACAAAAACATTCAGTACTTC.

This clonotype was seen a few times. Given a much more abundant clone one base away, this may be a read error. V gene TRBV7-2 combines with J gene TRBJ1-5, with a weak D call TRBD1 (6 bases). The germline V and J ends were trimmed by 8 bases and 7 bases, with 12 bases remaining between them. CDR3 length equals 12 residues. Germline CDR1 is SGHTA and CDR2 is FQGNSA. CDR3 region: CASGVQGQPQHF. The CDR3 DNA is TGTGCCAGCGGCGTACAGGGCCAGCCCCAGCATTTT.

The sample holds a few counts of this clonotype. This may arise from a read error, as a much more abundant clone is one base away. This chain uses TRBV12-3 or TRBV12-4 with TRBJ1-6; D call uncertain. The CDR3 is made up of 13 amino acids. CDR3 sequence reads: CAISFGMNSPLHF. DNA of the CDR3: TGTGCCATCAGTTTCGGGATGAATTCACCCCTCCACTTT.

In its sample, this clonotype was seen many times. The chain couples TRBV18 to TRBJ2-1, with no clear D. The V gene's germline CDR1 is KGHSH and CDR2 LQKENI. The CDR3 is made up of 15 amino acids. Trimming removed 6 bases at V and 6 bases at J, with 18 bases between. The CDR3 loop reads CASSHGRPQTNEQFF. DNA of the CDR3: TGTGCCAGCTCCCACGGCAGGCCCCAAACCAATGAGCAGTTCTTC. Complete variable domain (other parts from reference TRBV18 and TRBJ2-1): NAGVMQNPRHLVRRRGQEARLRCSPMKGHSHVYWYRQLPEEGLKFMVYLQKENIIDESGMPKERFSAEFPKEGPSILRIQQVVRGDSAAYFCASSHGRPQTNEQFFGPGTRLTVL.

Many counts were recorded for this clonotype. The J gene is TRBJ2-3, the V gene TRBV19, with D possibly matching TRBD1 (6 bases). The germline gives CDR1 LNHDA, CDR2 SQIVND (reference sequence). The CDR3 sequence is 15 residues long. V was cut by 4 bases and J by 2 bases, with 13 bases left in between. CDR3 protein: CASSTGTSYTDTQYF. CDR3 nucleotide sequence: TGTGCCAGTAGTACCGGGACATCTTACACAGATACGCAGTATTTT.

This clonotype was observed many times. This chain links TRBV20-1 with TRBJ1-3, with D unresolved. The CDR3 runs to 13 residues. V was shortened by 6 bases and J by 2 bases, with 11 bases between the two germline ends. Looked up from germline, CDR1 is DFQATT and CDR2 is SNEGSKA (reference sequence). CDR3 loop: CSAYRTAGNTIYF. The CDR3 region has the DNA TGCAGTGCATATCGGACGGCTGGAAACACCATATATTTT.

This clonotype was counted at least ten times. The chain links TRBV20-1 to TRBJ2-1; 10 bases are shared with TRBD2. V was pared by 2 bases and J by 1 base, with 2 bases of the junction left unmatched. Germline CDR1 and CDR2: DFQATT and SNEGSKA (reference sequence). The CDR3 loop spans 15 amino acids. The CDR3 DNA is TGCAGTGCTAGAAGCGGGAGGGGGTCCTACAATGAGCAGTTCTTC. Translating gives CSARSGRGSYNEQFF.

This clonotype came up many times. The CDR3 reads CASSQADSHNEQFF. In DNA form, the CDR3 reads TGCGCCAGCAGCCAGGCGGACAGTCACAATGAGCAGTTCTTC. This chain uses TRBV4-1 with TRBJ2-1; weak D call: TRBD1 (6 bases). The V end was cut by 3 bases, the J end by 5 bases, with 11 bases between. Germline CDR1 is MGHRA and CDR2 is YSYEKL. The CDR3 runs 14 residues.

A few counts support this clonotype. The chain carries TRBV29-1 and TRBJ2-7, with TRBD1 matching over 9 bases. CDR1 is SQVTM, CDR2 ANQGSEA, per germline. The J segment lost 4 bases and the V segment lost 7 bases, leaving 2 bases of the junction unmatched. The length of the CDR3 is 11 residues. The CDR3 DNA follows: TGCAGCGGGGGACAGGGATACGAGCAGTACTTC. The encoded protein is CSGGQGYEQYF.

This clonotype was detected ten times or more. The chain has TRBV20-1 and TRBJ2-3; TRBD2 agrees at 10 bases. The CDR3 covers 14 residues. Germline V gene sequence: CDR1 DFQATT, CDR2 SNEGSKA (reference sequence). With V trimmed by 2 bases and J by 2 bases, 1 base remained unmatched. CDR3 coding DNA: TGCAGTGCTAGACTAGCGGGAGCCACAGATACGCAGTATTTT. Translated, it gives CSARLAGATDTQYF.

This clonotype was recorded at least ten times. The rearrangement joins TRBV15 to TRBJ2-5; D gene uncertain. In germline, CDR1 is LNHNV, CDR2 YYDKDF (reference sequence). There are 13 residues in the CDR3. V lost 0 bases, J lost 5 bases, and 7 bases lay in between. DNA of the CDR3: TGTGCCACCAGCAGAGAACCTAGTGAGACCCAGTACTTC. This translates into CATSREPSETQYF.

This clonotype was seen ten or more times. The chain joins TRBV20-1 to TRBJ1-2; TRBD1 aligns across 7 bases. The germline gives CDR1 DFQATT, CDR2 SNEGSKA (reference sequence). J was trimmed by 5 bases and V by 6 bases; bases with no gene match: 12. The CDR3 contains 14 residues. Here the CDR3 reads CSAGEQGRNYGYTF. The CDR3 DNA is TGCAGTGCGGGGGAACAGGGGAGAAATTATGGCTACACCTTC.

This clonotype was detected many times. The chain uses TRBV18 and TRBJ2-7; D is tentatively TRBD1 or TRBD2 (5 bases each). Trimming cost V 5 bases and J 2 bases, with 13 bases left between them. Per germline, CDR1 KGHSH and CDR2 LQKENI. This CDR3 is built from 14 residues. Here the CDR3 reads CASSLAGTPYEQYF. As DNA, the CDR3 is TGTGCCAGCTCATTGGCCGGGACCCCCTACGAGCAGTACTTC.

The chain joins TRBV2 to TRBJ2-3; 10 positions match TRBD1. The ends lost 9 bases at V and 14 bases at J; junction bases unmatched: 8. The CDR3 length is 11 residues. Germline V gene lookup returns CDR1 SNHLY and CDR2 FYNNEI. Written as DNA, the CDR3 is TGTGCCAGTACCGATCGGGACAGGGGGTATTTT. Translation: CASTDRDRGYF.

In its sample, this clonotype was seen a few times. This sequence joins TRBV5-1 and TRBJ1-5, with D unclear. Per the germline V gene, CDR1 is SGHRS and CDR2 is YFSETQ. The ends were cut back, 4 bases at V and 7 bases at J, with 12 bases in the middle. This CDR3 comprises 13 residues. CDR3 DNA sequence: TGCGCCAGCAGCACCGATTTGGGGCAGCCCCAGCATTTT. Amino acid sequence: CASSTDLGQPQHF. Full variable domain (rest looked up from reference TRBV5-1 and TRBJ1-5): KAGVTQTPRYLIKTRGQQVTLSCSPISGHRSVSWYQQTPGQGLQFLFEYFSETQRNKGNFPGRFSGRQFSNSRSEMNVSTLELGDSALYLCASSTDLGQPQHFGDGTRLSIL.

In this sample, this clonotype turned up many times. The chain combines TRBV27 with TRBJ2-3; 7 bases line up with TRBD1. Unmatched junction bases numbered 9, after V lost 5 bases and J lost 4 bases. Germline-derived CDR1 and CDR2 are MNHEY and SMNVEV (reference sequence). The CDR3 extends over 15 amino acids. CDR3 in DNA: TGTGCCAGCAGTGCAAGACAGGGAATCGCAGATACGCAGTATTTT. Translation gives CASSARQGIADTQYF.

Remarks on this clonotype: This sequence may be a read error, since a much larger clone differs from it by one base. The chain employs TRBV20-1 and TRBJ2-2, with D possibly being TRBD2 (6 bases). CDR3 length: 13 amino acids. Germline CDR1 is DFQATT and CDR2 is SNEGSKA (reference sequence). The CDR3 sequence: CSASMGIPGELLF. Here the CDR3 DNA reads TGCAGTGCCTCAATGGGCATCCCGGGGGAGCTGCTTTTT.

This clonotype was detected a few times. CDR3 in DNA: TGTGCCAGCAGCTTAGTTCTAGCGGGAGTGTCTGACATTCAGTACTTC. Translating it yields CASSLVLAGVSDIQYF. The rearrangement joins TRBV7-9 to TRBJ2-4; 10 bases fit TRBD2. Germline CDR1 is SEHNR and CDR2 is FQNEAQ (reference sequence). The CDR3 has 16 residues. V gave up 1 base and J gave up 8 bases; unmatched junction bases: 8.